This is a list of T cell receptor beta chains from one sample in a study of early stage breast cancer tumors. Sequencing was performed with immunoSEQ multiplex PCR; in TCRdb, only in-frame clones are kept and a portion is missing. The table has about 3,600 clones, around 68% seen once. Sample: breast tumor tissue. These receptor sequences come from a person aged 35-49 years with breast cancer. Both conserved end residues are part of each CDR3. D genes are given only for firm matches. Clone sizes are given selectively: once, few, many, or a class where the clone is expanded.

j_call: TRBJ2-3
v_call: TRBV7-2
clone_size: few
d_call: TRBD2
cdr3_nt: TGTGCCAGCAGCTACCAACTAGCGGGAGCCCCAGATACGCAGTATTTT
cdr3_aa: CASSYQLAGAPDTQYF

j_call: TRBJ2-1
v_call: TRBV2
clone_size: NA
d_call: TRBD2
cdr3_nt: TGTGCCAGCAGCAGGACAGCGGGAGCCGATGAGCAGTTCTTC
cdr3_aa: CASSRTAGADEQFF

j_call: TRBJ2-1
v_call: TRBV9
clone_size: large
d_call: NA
cdr3_nt: TGTGCCAGCAGCGCCCCCAATGGTAATGAGCAGTTCTTC
cdr3_aa: CASSAPNGNEQFF

j_call: TRBJ2-7
v_call: TRBV15
clone_size: few
d_call: NA
cdr3_nt: TGTGCCACCAGCAGGGAGGGAATCCAGTACGAGCAGTACTTC
cdr3_aa: CATSREGIQYEQYF

j_call: TRBJ2-3
v_call: TRBV5-1
clone_size: NA
d_call: NA
cdr3_nt: TGCGCCAGCAGCTTGGTCGGGATTGCAGATACGCAGTATTTT
cdr3_aa: CASSLVGIADTQYF

j_call: TRBJ2-2
v_call: TRBV5-4
clone_size: NA
d_call: NA
cdr3_nt: TGTGCCAGCAGCTTGGCTAGCCCAAACACCGGGGAGCTGTTTTTT
cdr3_aa: CASSLASPNTGELFF

j_call: TRBJ2-3
v_call: TRBV10-2
clone_size: NA
d_call: TRBD2
cdr3_nt: TGCGCCAGCAGTGATGGAGCTAGCGGGAGTTTGACAGATACGCAGTATTTT
cdr3_aa: CASSDGASGSLTDTQYF

j_call: TRBJ2-1
v_call: TRBV4-1
clone_size: few
d_call: NA
cdr3_nt: TGCGCCAGCAGCCAGGAGTACAATGAGCAGTTCTTC
cdr3_aa: CASSQEYNEQFF

j_call: TRBJ1-3
v_call: TRBV5-1
clone_size: NA
d_call: NA
cdr3_nt: TGCGCCAGCAGCTTGGATAGGGCCTCTGGAAACACCATATATTTT
cdr3_aa: CASSLDRASGNTIYF

j_call: TRBJ1-1
v_call: TRBV28
clone_size: medium-sized
d_call: NA
cdr3_nt: TGTGCCAGCAGTTCCAATGGACAGTATGAAGCTTTCTTT
cdr3_aa: CASSSNGQYEAFF

j_call: TRBJ1-1
v_call: TRBV12-5
clone_size: NA
d_call: NA
cdr3_nt: TGTGCTAGTGGTTTGGGGGGGGAGAGTGGAGCTTTCTTT
cdr3_aa: CASGLGGESGAFF

j_call: TRBJ2-5
v_call: TRBV7-3
clone_size: NA
d_call: TRBD1
cdr3_nt: TGTGCCAGCAGCTCGACCGGGACAGGGGCCGAGACCCAGTACTTC
cdr3_aa: CASSSTGTGAETQYF

j_call: TRBJ2-1
v_call: TRBV10-3
clone_size: once
d_call: TRBD2
cdr3_nt: TGTGCCATCAGTGGCAATAGCGGGTTATACAATGAGCAGTTCTTC
cdr3_aa: CAISGNSGLYNEQFF

j_call: TRBJ2-5
v_call: TRBV7-2
clone_size: once
d_call: NA
cdr3_nt: TGTGCCAGCAGCCTGGGCAGGGCAAAGACCCAGTACTTC
cdr3_aa: CASSLGRAKTQYF

j_call: TRBJ1-1
v_call: TRBV6-4
clone_size: NA
d_call: NA
cdr3_nt: TGTGCCAGCATAAGGTCTAAACCGAACACTGAAGCTTTCTTT
cdr3_aa: CASIRSKPNTEAFF

j_call: TRBJ1-1
v_call: TRBV19
clone_size: once
d_call: NA
cdr3_nt: TGTGCCAGTACCAATGCCCGACTCCCGAACCCTGAAGCTTTCTTT
cdr3_aa: CASTNARLPNPEAFF

j_call: TRBJ2-7
v_call: TRBV28
clone_size: NA
d_call: TRBD2
cdr3_nt: TGTGCCAGCAGTGAAGGGCTAGCGGGATACCGCGAGCAGTACTTC
cdr3_aa: CASSEGLAGYREQYF

j_call: TRBJ2-1
v_call: TRBV27
clone_size: NA
d_call: NA
cdr3_nt: TGTGCCAGTCGGCCTCTGTCCTACAATGAGCAGTTCTTC
cdr3_aa: CASRPLSYNEQFF

j_call: TRBJ1-3
v_call: TRBV10-3
clone_size: NA
d_call: TRBD1
cdr3_nt: TGTGCCATCAGTGACGACAGGGGACTCTCTGGAAACACCATATATTTT
cdr3_aa: CAISDDRGLSGNTIYF

j_call: TRBJ2-2
v_call: TRBV4-1
clone_size: NA
d_call: NA
cdr3_nt: TGCGCCAGCAGCCAAGCAGGGTATGGGACCGGGGAGCTGTTTTTT
cdr3_aa: CASSQAGYGTGELFF

j_call: TRBJ1-1
v_call: TRBV5-6
clone_size: NA
d_call: NA
cdr3_nt: TGTGCCAGCAGCCTCGCCCCGAACACTGAAGCTTTCTTT
cdr3_aa: CASSLAPNTEAFF

j_call: TRBJ2-7
v_call: TRBV18
clone_size: NA
d_call: NA
cdr3_nt: TGTGCCAGCTCACCAGTGGGGCGCGGCTACGAGCAGTACTTC
cdr3_aa: CASSPVGRGYEQYF

j_call: TRBJ1-4
v_call: TRBV5-1
clone_size: NA
d_call: NA
cdr3_nt: TGCGCCAGCAGCTTGTCGACGGGGGGAGGAAATGAAAAACTGTTTTTT
cdr3_aa: CASSLSTGGGNEKLFF

j_call: TRBJ2-3
v_call: TRBV5-1
clone_size: few
d_call: NA
cdr3_nt: TGCGCCAGCAGCCTCCACGGACGGGAAAATACGCAGTATTTT
cdr3_aa: CASSLHGRENTQYF

j_call: TRBJ1-3
v_call: TRBV19
clone_size: once
d_call: TRBD1
cdr3_nt: TGTGCCAGTGGCAGCCGGGACAGGGCAAACACCATATATTTT
cdr3_aa: CASGSRDRANTIYF

j_call: TRBJ1-2
v_call: TRBV18
clone_size: NA
d_call: TRBD1
cdr3_nt: TGTGCCAGCTCGCGGTATCAAGGACAGGGTGGTGGCTACACCTTC
cdr3_aa: CASSRYQGQGGGYTF

j_call: TRBJ2-3
v_call: TRBV30
clone_size: NA
d_call: NA
cdr3_nt: TGTGCCTGGAGTAAGGTTGGCGGTAACACAGATACGCAGTATTTT
cdr3_aa: CAWSKVGGNTDTQYF

j_call: TRBJ2-1
v_call: TRBV7-2
clone_size: NA
d_call: NA
cdr3_nt: TGTGCCAGCAGCTTAAGCGGGACAGAGAACAATGAGCAGTTCTTC
cdr3_aa: CASSLSGTENNEQFF

j_call: TRBJ2-1
v_call: TRBV5-1
clone_size: NA
d_call: NA
cdr3_nt: TGCGCCAGCAGCTTGTTCGGGAAAAACAATGAGCAGTTCTTC
cdr3_aa: CASSLFGKNNEQFF

j_call: TRBJ2-3
v_call: TRBV5-1
clone_size: few
d_call: TRBD1
cdr3_nt: TGCGCCAGCAGCTTGGCTGGGACAGGGTCCAAAGGGGTAGATACGCAGTATTTT
cdr3_aa: CASSLAGTGSKGVDTQYF

j_call: TRBJ1-4
v_call: TRBV6-6
clone_size: NA
d_call: TRBD1
cdr3_nt: TGTGCCAGCAGGGGGACAGCTGCAACTAATGAAAAACTGTTTTTT
cdr3_aa: CASRGTAATNEKLFF

j_call: TRBJ1-4
v_call: TRBV27
clone_size: NA
d_call: NA
cdr3_nt: TGTGCCAGCAGTTTTGGGGTAGCTAATGAAAAACTGTTTTTT
cdr3_aa: CASSFGVANEKLFF

j_call: TRBJ2-6
v_call: TRBV27
clone_size: NA
d_call: NA
cdr3_nt: TGTGCCAGCAATTCACTAAGAGCTGGGGCCAACGTCCTGACTTTC
cdr3_aa: CASNSLRAGANVLTF

j_call: TRBJ2-7
v_call: TRBV27
clone_size: NA
d_call: NA
cdr3_nt: TGTGCCAGCAGTCGACGCCCCCTCAGTTACGAGCAGTACTTC
cdr3_aa: CASSRRPLSYEQYF

j_call: TRBJ2-5
v_call: TRBV7-6
clone_size: NA
d_call: NA
cdr3_nt: TGTGCCAGCAGCTTAGTTAGGTTCGGGGAGACCCAGTACTTC
cdr3_aa: CASSLVRFGETQYF

j_call: TRBJ2-6
v_call: TRBV10-3
clone_size: NA
d_call: TRBD1
cdr3_nt: TGTGCCATCAGTGAGTCCCCGGGACAGGGGGCGGCTGGGGCCAACGTCCTGACTTTC
cdr3_aa: CAISESPGQGAAGANVLTF

j_call: TRBJ2-1
v_call: TRBV6-6
clone_size: NA
d_call: NA
cdr3_nt: TGTGCCAGCAGACACAACGATAGAGCGTTCTTC
cdr3_aa: CASRHNDRAFF

j_call: TRBJ2-3
v_call: TRBV7-2
clone_size: once
d_call: NA
cdr3_nt: TGTGCCAGCAGCTTCGGCGGGAACACAGATACGCAGTATTTT
cdr3_aa: CASSFGGNTDTQYF

j_call: TRBJ2-5
v_call: TRBV4-1
clone_size: large
d_call: NA
cdr3_nt: TGCGCCAGCAGCCCAAGGGGGGAGGGAGAGACCCAGTACTTC
cdr3_aa: CASSPRGEGETQYF

j_call: TRBJ1-3
v_call: TRBV7-8
clone_size: large
d_call: NA
cdr3_nt: TGTGCCAGCAGGGGGGGCTCTGGAAACACCATATATTTT
cdr3_aa: CASRGGSGNTIYF

j_call: TRBJ1-5
v_call: TRBV23-1
clone_size: NA
d_call: NA
cdr3_nt: TGCGCCAGCAGTCAATTTGGGCCATGGGGGGTTTTTTGGGCGGCCCAGCATTTT
cdr3_aa: CASSQFGPWGVFWAAQHF

j_call: TRBJ1-1
v_call: TRBV4-2
clone_size: NA
d_call: NA
cdr3_nt: TGTGCCAGCAGCCAAGTGTCTACCACTGAAGCTTTCTTT
cdr3_aa: CASSQVSTTEAFF

j_call: TRBJ2-1
v_call: TRBV5-4
clone_size: once
d_call: NA
cdr3_nt: TGTGCCAGCAGCTTGAACTCAGATGAGCAGTTCTTC
cdr3_aa: CASSLNSDEQFF

j_call: TRBJ2-7
v_call: TRBV6-1
clone_size: large
d_call: TRBD2
cdr3_nt: TGTGCCAGCAGTGAAAGTAGCGGGAGTATCGACGAGCAGTACTTC
cdr3_aa: CASSESSGSIDEQYF

j_call: TRBJ1-2
v_call: TRBV28
clone_size: NA
d_call: TRBD1
cdr3_nt: TGTGCCAGCAGGCCAGGGGGCGCGTGGGGCTACACCTTC
cdr3_aa: CASRPGGAWGYTF

j_call: TRBJ1-1
v_call: TRBV7-9
clone_size: NA
d_call: NA
cdr3_nt: TGTGCCAGCAGCTTAGCGAGGTCAGGTAGGAAGAACACTGAAGCTTTCTTT
cdr3_aa: CASSLARSGRKNTEAFF

j_call: TRBJ1-5
v_call: TRBV27
clone_size: NA
d_call: NA
cdr3_nt: TGTGCCAGCAGTTTATCGTCGGCCAATCAGCCCCAGCATTTT
cdr3_aa: CASSLSSANQPQHF

j_call: TRBJ1-1
v_call: TRBV7-9
clone_size: NA
d_call: TRBD1
cdr3_nt: TGTGCCAGCAGCCCTATGGGGCCAAGGGACAGGGGACCGGGGACTGAAGCTTTCTTT
cdr3_aa: CASSPMGPRDRGPGTEAFF

j_call: TRBJ2-7
v_call: TRBV7-2
clone_size: NA
d_call: TRBD2
cdr3_nt: TGTGCCAGCAGCCCCGCGGGAGCCCCATCCTACGAGCAGTACTTC
cdr3_aa: CASSPAGAPSYEQYF

j_call: TRBJ2-2
v_call: TRBV5-1
clone_size: NA
d_call: NA
cdr3_nt: TGCGCCAGCACCGCCGGACTATTCACCGGGGAGCTGTTTTTT
cdr3_aa: CASTAGLFTGELFF